This TCR beta chain was identified during a study of T cells after yellow fever vaccination. Broader study findings: A weaker but faster secondary response was observed, peaking on day 5 versus 15.

This clonotype has only a few counts. Its target is not known. The CDR3 sequence is 12 residues long. Trimming took 5 bases from V and 5 from J, leaving 7 bases between them. Germline-derived CDR1 and CDR2 are SGHNT and YENEEA. Via MiXCR, TCRdb re-called the 5' RACE reads, giving one row per CDR3 protein. The sample has 160,000 or so distinct CDR3 sequences; around 7% are singletons. The chain has TRBV11-3 and TRBJ2-1; no clear D gene. The clonotype was recovered from a young man who received the YFV17D yellow fever vaccine. The sequencing used CD4+ T cells sorted from PBMCs, collected less than 6 days after the first yellow fever vaccination. The CDR3 here is CASSPDHNEQFF. The CDR3 region has the DNA TGTGCCAGCAGCCCGGACCACAATGAGCAGTTCTTC.